This TCR beta chain was profiled in a study of blood T cell repertoires in COVID-19. Per the original methods: For nucleated cells, counts were estimated from reference gene primer amplification. Sequenced by immunoSEQ multiplex PCR; TCRdb stores in-frame clones only, minus some. V and J calls and clone size are copied from that table; D and trimming were computed from the DNA. The data show roughly 100,000 clones, about nine tenths seen once. This TCR was sampled from a woman in her fifties or sixties with COVID-19, enrolled during active disease. The sample comprised peripheral blood.

CDR3 sequence (DNA): TGTGCCATCAGTGACAGGGGGCGAAATCAGCCCCAGCATTTT. Translating gives CAISDRGRNQPQHF. This chain links TRBV10-3 with TRBJ1-5; 8 nucleotides agree with TRBD1. Trimming took 3 bases from V and 4 from J; bases not matched to a gene: 2. The germline V gene has CDR1 ENHRY and CDR2 SYGVKD. CDR3 length: 14 amino acids.